Listed below are T cell receptor beta chains from one sample, sequenced in a study of T cell responses to AZD1222 COVID-19 vaccine. Profiling relied on immunoSEQ multiplex PCR, and the TCRdb table lists in-frame clones only, not all of them. Among about 93,000 clones listed, about 90% were seen once. Specimen: peripheral blood, collected on day 0 of MenACWY control vaccination. The receptors come from an adult in good health. Both conserved end residues are part of each CDR3. The D gene is left open where the match is weak. Size is omitted from some rows. Given values are once, few, many or a class for expanded clones.

v_gene	d_gene	len	abundance	j_gene	CDR3nt	CDR3aa
TRBV4-3	NA	14	NA	TRBJ2-5	TGCGCCAGCAGCCAACATAGGGCCCCAGAGACCCAGTACTTC	CASSQHRAPETQYF
TRBV6-5	NA	15	NA	TRBJ1-3	TGTGCCAGCAGTTACCGAGCGGCGATTGGAAACACCATATATTTT	CASSYRAAIGNTIYF
TRBV5-1	NA	15	NA	TRBJ1-2	TGCGCCAGCAGCTTGGATGGACAGAATCTCTATGGCTACACCTTC	CASSLDGQNLYGYTF
TRBV4-1	NA	17	NA	TRBJ2-7	TGCGCCAGCAGCCAAGACTCATTGACAGCCTTTGGATACGAGCAGTACTTC	CASSQDSLTAFGYEQYF
TRBV15	NA	14	few	TRBJ2-3	TGTGCCACCAGCAGAGATTTAACGGCAGATACGCAGTATTTT	CATSRDLTADTQYF
TRBV28	NA	13	few	TRBJ1-2	TGTGCCAGCAGGGACTCAATAAACTATGGCTACACCTTC	CASRDSINYGYTF
TRBV19	NA	15	NA	TRBJ1-3	TGTGCCAGTAGCTCCGAGGGAGGAAGTGGAAACACCATATATTTT	CASSSEGGSGNTIYF
TRBV29-1	NA	13	NA	TRBJ1-1	TGCAGCGCGGTCTGGGGGGTGAACACTGAAGCTTTCTTT	CSAVWGVNTEAFF
TRBV7-6	NA	15	NA	TRBJ2-7	TGTGCCAGCAGCTTAGCTGGAACTAGCTCCTACGAGCAGTACTTC	CASSLAGTSSYEQYF
TRBV10-3	TRBD1	13	once	TRBJ2-7	TGTGCCATGCAGAGGGACAGGGAGAACGAGCAGTACTTC	CAMQRDRENEQYF
TRBV4-3	TRBD2	16	NA	TRBJ2-1	TGCGCCAGCAGCCTGACAGCGGGGAGCTCCTACAATGAGCAGTTCTTC	CASSLTAGSSYNEQFF
TRBV24-1	NA	14	NA	TRBJ2-5	TGTGCCACCAGTGATTCATGGGAGCAAGAGACCCAGTACTTC	CATSDSWEQETQYF
TRBV29-1	TRBD1	14	NA	TRBJ1-3	TGCAGCGTTGACCGACTGGACAGGGTGAACACCATATATTTT	CSVDRLDRVNTIYF
TRBV6-6	NA	13	NA	TRBJ2-7	TGTGCCAGCAGTTACTCGGCAGGGGACGAGCAGTACTTC	CASSYSAGDEQYF
TRBV7-9	TRBD1	16	NA	TRBJ2-1	TGTGCCAGCAGCTTAATGGTGACAGGGTCCTACAATGAGCAGTTCTTC	CASSLMVTGSYNEQFF
TRBV29-1	TRBD1	15	NA	TRBJ2-5	TGCAGCGTTGTCCCCGGGACAGGGGGCGCGGAGACCCAGTACTTC	CSVVPGTGGAETQYF
TRBV6-5	NA	11	NA	TRBJ1-1	TGTGCCAGCAGTTACCGTGGTGAAGCTTTCTTT	CASSYRGEAFF
TRBV5-6	NA	15	NA	TRBJ1-5	TGTGCCAGCAGCGTAGGGGGGTTTGGCAATCAGCCCCAGCATTTT	CASSVGGFGNQPQHF
TRBV19	TRBD2	14	NA	TRBJ2-1	TGTGCCAGTAGTATCGGCGGGGGGGTCGATGAGCAGTTCTTC	CASSIGGGVDEQFF
TRBV11-1	TRBD2	16	NA	TRBJ2-5	TGTGCCAGCAGCTTAAAAGTGGGGGGGAATCAAGAGACCCAGTACTTC	CASSLKVGGNQETQYF
TRBV6-5	TRBD2	16	NA	TRBJ2-7	TGTGCCAGCAGTTCGTCACTAGCGGGGAGCTCCTACGAGCAGTACTTC	CASSSSLAGSSYEQYF
TRBV5-4	NA	15	NA	TRBJ2-3	TGTGCCAGCAGCTCCCCCAGACAGAACACAGATACGCAGTATTTT	CASSSPRQNTDTQYF
TRBV9	NA	15	NA	TRBJ2-3	TGTGCCAGCAGCGTAGGACGGGGCCGCACAGATACGCAGTATTTT	CASSVGRGRTDTQYF
TRBV6-2/TRBV6-3	NA	12	NA	TRBJ2-7	TGTGCCAGCAGTTCCAGGGACGGCGAGCAGTACTTC	CASSSRDGEQYF
TRBV27	NA	16	NA	TRBJ1-4	TGTGCCAGCAAGTCATTCCGGGGGGCGCGTAATGAAAAACTGTTTTTT	CASKSFRGARNEKLFF
TRBV29-1	NA	15	NA	TRBJ2-3	TGCAGCGTTGGGGTGCCATCGGGGGCCGCAGATACGCAGTATTTT	CSVGVPSGAADTQYF
TRBV12-3/TRBV12-4	NA	12	NA	TRBJ1-2	TGTGCCAGCAGTCGCGGACCGTATGGCTACACCTTC	CASSRGPYGYTF
TRBV6-2/TRBV6-3	TRBD2	13	once	TRBJ2-1	TGTGCCAGCAGTTATACAGAAACTAGCGGGTTTTTCTTC	CASSYTETSGFFF
TRBV11-2	TRBD1	15	NA	TRBJ1-5	TGTGCCAGCAGCTTAGGAGGGACAGGAGGTCAGCCCCAGCATTTT	CASSLGGTGGQPQHF
TRBV19	NA	15	NA	TRBJ2-1	TGTGCCAGTAGTCCTAGAGTAAGGCCCTACAATGAGCAGTTCTTC	CASSPRVRPYNEQFF
TRBV6-4	NA	13	NA	TRBJ1-5	TGTGCCAGCAGTCCAGGGATAGGGCAGCCCCAGCATTTT	CASSPGIGQPQHF
TRBV6-2/TRBV6-3	NA	16	NA	TRBJ1-4	TGTGCCAGCAGTTACGATCTACGACCAACTAATGAAAAACTGTTTTTT	CASSYDLRPTNEKLFF
TRBV4-1	NA	16	NA	TRBJ2-1	TGCGCCAGCAGCCAAAGGGATAGTCCCTCCTACAATGAGCAGTTCTTC	CASSQRDSPSYNEQFF
TRBV9	TRBD1	15	NA	TRBJ1-1	TGTGCCAGCAGCCGGACAGGAATGATGAACACTGAAGCTTTCTTT	CASSRTGMMNTEAFF
TRBV27	NA	18	NA	TRBJ1-6	TGTGCCAGCAGTTTATTGGGCGGGACGAGCTCCTATAATTCACCCCTCCACTTT	CASSLLGGTSSYNSPLHF
TRBV18	TRBD1	16	NA	TRBJ2-3	TGTGCCAGCTCACCCCCCGGACAGGGAAACACAGATACGCAGTATTTT	CASSPPGQGNTDTQYF
TRBV5-4	TRBD1	15	NA	TRBJ1-4	TGTGCCAGCAGCCTCGGAGGGACAGGGGGCGAAAAACTGTTTTTT	CASSLGGTGGEKLFF
TRBV19	NA	14	NA	TRBJ1-5	TGTGCCAGTAGTATAGGATGGGGGTCTCAGCCCCAGCATTTT	CASSIGWGSQPQHF
TRBV28	NA	13	NA	TRBJ1-1	TGTGCCAGCAGTTATCCGGGGTTCCCTGAAGCTTTCTTT	CASSYPGFPEAFF
TRBV30	TRBD1	15	once	TRBJ1-1	TGTGCCTGGAGTGCGGGGACAGGGGGCTGGACTGAAGCTTTCTTT	CAWSAGTGGWTEAFF
TRBV27	TRBD2	16	NA	TRBJ2-3	TGTGCCAGCAGTTTCCAACTAGCGGGGGGGCCAGATACGCAGTATTTT	CASSFQLAGGPDTQYF
TRBV6-1	NA	14	NA	TRBJ2-5	TGTGCCAGCAGTGAGGGACCTTCTCAAGAGACCCAGTACTTC	CASSEGPSQETQYF
TRBV19	NA	14	NA	TRBJ1-6	TGTGCCAGTACCGAATACAGGGATAATTCACCCCTCCACTTT	CASTEYRDNSPLHF
TRBV4-3	NA	16	NA	TRBJ1-4	TGCGCCAGCAGCCACCGCCATGGGAGGATCGATGAAAAACTGTTTTTT	CASSHRHGRIDEKLFF
TRBV5-1	TRBD1	17	few	TRBJ1-5	TGCGCCAGGGCAAACCGACAGGGCGACGATAGCAATCAGCCCCAGCATTTT	CARANRQGDDSNQPQHF
TRBV24-1	NA	14	once	TRBJ2-3	TGTGCCACCAGTGATGCCGGCGCCACAGATACGCAGTATTTT	CATSDAGATDTQYF
TRBV6-1	NA	14	NA	TRBJ1-2	TGTGCCAGCAGTACTGGAACAGGGATCTATGGCTACACCTTC	CASSTGTGIYGYTF
TRBV27	NA	15	NA	TRBJ1-6	TGTGCCAGCAGTTCTAAGGGGATAGGAAATTCACCCCTCCACTTT	CASSSKGIGNSPLHF
TRBV6-1	NA	15	NA	TRBJ1-3	TGTGCCAGCAGTGATTGGCCGAACTCTGGAAACACCATATATTTT	CASSDWPNSGNTIYF
TRBV6-6	NA	12	NA	TRBJ2-5	TGTGCCAGCAGCAAGAGGCGGGAGACCCAGTACTTC	CASSKRRETQYF
TRBV18	NA	14	NA	TRBJ1-1	TGTGCCAGCTCACGGGGGGAACGAAACACTGAAGCTTTCTTT	CASSRGERNTEAFF
TRBV27	NA	15	NA	TRBJ1-3	TGTGCCAGCAGTTTATTTTGGGGTGGTGGAAACACCATATATTTT	CASSLFWGGGNTIYF
TRBV24-1	NA	12	NA	TRBJ1-5	TGTGCCACCAGTGATGGTGATCAGCCCCAGCATTTT	CATSDGDQPQHF
TRBV6-5	NA	13	NA	TRBJ1-5	TGTGCCAGCAGGGGACATGACAATCAGCCCCAGCATTTT	CASRGHDNQPQHF
TRBV2	TRBD1	14	NA	TRBJ1-5	TGTGCCAGCATCCCTGACAGGGTGATGGAGCCCCAGCATTTT	CASIPDRVMEPQHF